These T cell receptor beta chains were read from a single sample in a study of CD8 T cells in Susac syndrome. TCRdb reanalysed the immunoSEQ multiplex PCR reads using MiXCR and keeps one entry per CDR3 protein. The sample includes about 200,000 distinct CDR3 sequences, nearly 95% seen only once; the top ten take approximately 0.097%. The sequenced sample was CD4+ T cells from PBMCs. The receptors were gathered from a human donor with multiple sclerosis. Each CDR3 is given with its conserved first and last residue. The order of the fields is J gene, D gene, CDR3 length, clone size, V gene, CDR3 DNA, CDR3 protein. D genes are given only for firm matches. Part of the rows lack a size; the others show once, few, many or a class for expanded clones.

>TRBJ2-5|NA|15|NA|TRBV25-1
TGTGCCAGCAGTGATCCCAGGGTTGGTTCGGAGACCCAGTACTTC
CASSDPRVGSETQYF
>TRBJ2-5|TRBD2|14|NA|TRBV5-1
TGCGCCAGCAGCTTCGGGGGGTTTCAAGAGACCCAGTACTTC
CASSFGGFQETQYF
>TRBJ2-7|TRBD1|13|NA|TRBV29-1
TGCAGCGCCCAGGGGGACAACTCCTACGAGCAGTACTTC
CSAQGDNSYEQYF
>TRBJ1-1|NA|15|once|TRBV12-3/TRBV12-4
TGTGCCAGCAGTTTAGATGTGGGGCGAAACACTGAAGCTTTCTTT
CASSLDVGRNTEAFF
>TRBJ1-2|TRBD1|13|NA|TRBV29-1
TGCAGCGTTCGACTGGACAGGTTGGGAGGCTACACCTTC
CSVRLDRLGGYTF
>TRBJ1-6|NA|15|NA|TRBV5-1
TGCGCCAGCAGTGACAGCTTCTCCTATAATTCACCCCTCCACTTT
CASSDSFSYNSPLHF
>TRBJ1-2|TRBD1|14|once|TRBV20-1
TGCAGTGCTGAGACAGGGAAAGTTGGCTATGGCTACACCTTC
CSAETGKVGYGYTF
>TRBJ2-1|TRBD2|15|NA|TRBV6-4
TGTGCCAGCAGTGGTGGGACTAGCGGGACGAATCAGCAGTTCTTC
CASSGGTSGTNQQFF
>TRBJ2-7|TRBD2|15|NA|TRBV3-1
TGTGCCAGCAGCCCCTCTAGCGGGAGGTGGTACGAGCAGTACTTC
CASSPSSGRWYEQYF
>TRBJ2-3|NA|12|NA|TRBV27
TGTGCCTCCTCGGGGTACACAGATACGCAGTATTTT
CASSGYTDTQYF
>TRBJ2-1|TRBD2|15|once|TRBV30
TGTGCCTCAACACCGGGACTAGCGGGAGGAGGTGAGCAGTTCTTC
CASTPGLAGGGEQFF
>TRBJ2-6|NA|17|NA|TRBV4-1
TGCGCCAGCAGCCAAGCTTCCAGGGCTTCGGGGGCCAACGTCCTGACTTTC
CASSQASRASGANVLTF
>TRBJ2-1|TRBD2|17|NA|TRBV11-2
TGTGCCAGCAGCCTAGCGGGGGGGACTGTGGCCTACAATGAGCAGTTCTTC
CASSLAGGTVAYNEQFF
>TRBJ1-1|NA|14|NA|TRBV20-1
TGCAGTGCTGGAGCCTCGGGACTCCCGAAAGGAGCTTTCTTT
CSAGASGLPKGAFF
>TRBJ2-7|TRBD2|14|NA|TRBV30
TGTGCCTGGAGTCGTCTAGCGGGAACCGACGAGCAGTACTTC
CAWSRLAGTDEQYF
>TRBJ1-1|TRBD1|15|NA|TRBV7-9
TGTGCCAGCAGCACCAACAGGGGGCTATCGGCTGAAGCTTTCTTT
CASSTNRGLSAEAFF
>TRBJ2-1|NA|14|NA|TRBV7-9
TGTGCCAGCAGCTATCGGACTCGACTCTATGAGCAGTTCTTC
CASSYRTRLYEQFF
>TRBJ2-4|TRBD2|16|NA|TRBV6-1
TGTGCCAGCAGTGGCCTAGCGGGGGGAGCCAAAAACATTCAGTACTTC
CASSGLAGGAKNIQYF
>TRBJ2-1|NA|11|NA|TRBV30
TGTGCCTGGACCGTAGGTAATGAGCAGTTCTTC
CAWTVGNEQFF
>TRBJ1-1|TRBD1|13|NA|TRBV6-4
TGTGCCAGTAAGGGCACACAGGACAGGGCGGCTTTCTTT
CASKGTQDRAAFF
>TRBJ1-2|TRBD1|13|once|TRBV20-1
TGCAGTGCTCAGGAGGGACAGAACTATGGCTACACCTTC
CSAQEGQNYGYTF
>TRBJ1-6|NA|13|NA|TRBV4-1
TGCGCCAGCAGCCAAGATCAGACGGGAACCCTCCACTTT
CASSQDQTGTLHF
>TRBJ2-5|TRBD1|14|NA|TRBV12-3/TRBV12-4
TGTGCCAGCAGGGGACAGGGACGTTTGGAGACCCAGTACTTC
CASRGQGRLETQYF
>TRBJ1-2|NA|13|NA|TRBV29-1
TGCAGCGTCCTTCGCTCCCCCGTGACTGGCTACACCTTC
CSVLRSPVTGYTF
>TRBJ2-5|NA|13|NA|TRBV30
TGTGCCTGGACCATCCTAGGGGAAGAGACCCAGTACTTC
CAWTILGEETQYF
>TRBJ1-1|NA|13|NA|TRBV29-1
TGCAGCGGGGAGGGCCGGGGGGACACTGAAGCTTTCTTT
CSGEGRGDTEAFF
>TRBJ2-5|NA|15|NA|TRBV15
TGTGCCACCAGCAGAGATGCCCCAAGTCAAGAGACCCAGTACTTC
CATSRDAPSQETQYF
>TRBJ2-5|NA|14|once|TRBV19
TGTGCCAGTAGTACCTCGAGGGGGAGGCAGACCCAGTACTTC
CASSTSRGRQTQYF
>TRBJ2-7|NA|11|NA|TRBV6-6
TGTGCCAGCAGTATACAATACGAGCAGTACTTC
CASSIQYEQYF
>TRBJ2-5|TRBD1|14|NA|TRBV4-2
TGTGCCAGCAGCCAAGGCCAAAGACAGGGCACCCAGTACTTC
CASSQGQRQGTQYF
>TRBJ2-1|TRBD1|17|NA|TRBV20-1
TGCAGTGCCTGCCGCCTCCCGGGGACAGCCTCCTACAATGAGCAGTTCTTC
CSACRLPGTASYNEQFF
>TRBJ2-7|NA|18|NA|TRBV27
TGTGCCAGCAGTGAGCAAATTAGCCGCGGGGGCCGCTCCTACGAGCAGTACTTC
CASSEQISRGGRSYEQYF
>TRBJ1-1|TRBD1|16|once|TRBV3-1
TGTGCCAGCAGCCAAGCCCCCGGACAGGGGAACACTGAAGCTTTCTTT
CASSQAPGQGNTEAFF
>TRBJ2-1|NA|13|NA|TRBV29-1
TGCAGCGAGCTTGACAATCCCCTCAATGAGCAGTTCTTC
CSELDNPLNEQFF
>TRBJ2-5|NA|13|NA|TRBV29-1
TGCAGCGTTGGCCCTTGGGCGCGGGAGACCCAGTACTTC
CSVGPWARETQYF
>TRBJ1-6|TRBD1|13|NA|TRBV29-1
TGCAGCGTCCGGGACAGGGGAAATTCACCCCTCCACTTT
CSVRDRGNSPLHF
>TRBJ1-2|TRBD1|15|NA|TRBV14
TGTGCCAGCAGCCAAGCCAGGACAGGGTTCGCTGGCTACACCTTC
CASSQARTGFAGYTF
>TRBJ2-2|NA|14|NA|TRBV10-3
TGTGCCATCACCGCGGGACTTAACACCGGGGAGCTGTTTTTT
CAITAGLNTGELFF
>TRBJ2-3|TRBD1|14|NA|TRBV7-3
TGTGCCAGCAGTCGACAGGGGGGCACAGATACGCAGTATTTT
CASSRQGGTDTQYF
>TRBJ1-1|NA|15|NA|TRBV7-2
TGTGCCAGCAGCTTAGTTGTGCAGGGAGGTACTGAAGCTTTCTTT
CASSLVVQGGTEAFF
>TRBJ2-4|NA|14|NA|TRBV5-1
TGCGCCAGCAGTAACGGGACGGGCAAAAACATTCAGTACTTC
CASSNGTGKNIQYF
>TRBJ2-1|NA|12|NA|TRBV7-3
TGTGCCAGCTCTCGGAGGGCGGATGAGCAGTTCTTC
CASSRRADEQFF
>TRBJ1-5|NA|13|NA|TRBV19
TGTGCCAGTAGTATAAGAGGTCCCCAGCCCCAGCATTTT
CASSIRGPQPQHF
>TRBJ2-1|TRBD1|14|NA|TRBV29-1
TGCAGCGTTGACAGGGACAGGATTTTAGATGAGCAGTTCTTC
CSVDRDRILDEQFF
>TRBJ2-4|NA|12|NA|TRBV27
TGTGCCAGCAGTTTAAGGGGGGACATTCAGTACTTC
CASSLRGDIQYF
>TRBJ2-1|TRBD2|17|NA|TRBV29-1
TGCAGCGCGGAAGGAACTAGCGGGGGCGGAGGGCTCAATGAGCAGTTCTTC
CSAEGTSGGGGLNEQFF
>TRBJ2-5|NA|14|NA|TRBV20-1
TGCAGTGCTAGAGAAACGACTACCCAAGAGACCCAGTACTTC
CSARETTTQETQYF
>TRBJ1-5|NA|14|NA|TRBV12-3/TRBV12-4
TGTGCCAGCAGTGGGAACCTTAGAAATCAGCCCCAGCATTTT
CASSGNLRNQPQHF
>TRBJ2-3|NA|13|NA|TRBV24-1
TGTGCCACCACTGGGGGCCCCACAGATACGCAGTATTTT
CATTGGPTDTQYF
>TRBJ2-2|NA|14|NA|TRBV5-1
TGCGCCAGCAGCTTGGTCCTGAACACCGGGGAGCTGTTTTTT
CASSLVLNTGELFF
>TRBJ1-2|NA|13|NA|TRBV19
TGTGCCAGTAGTTGGTGGGAGAACTATGGCTACACCTTC
CASSWWENYGYTF
>TRBJ2-7|TRBD1|15|NA|TRBV2
TGTGCCAGCAGTCCGCCGGGACAGAATCCCTACGAGCAGTACTTC
CASSPPGQNPYEQYF
>TRBJ1-5|NA|14|NA|TRBV20-1
TGCAGTGCTTTAGGGGGGGATAGCAATCAGCCCCAGCATTTT
CSALGGDSNQPQHF
>TRBJ2-5|NA|16|NA|TRBV29-1
TGCAGCGTTGGGCCCTATCTCCGATTCGGCTTAGAGACCCAGTACTTC
CSVGPYLRFGLETQYF
>TRBJ1-1|NA|15|NA|TRBV18
TGTGCCAGCTCACCCTCTCGACTTGAGAACACTGAAGCTTTCTTT
CASSPSRLENTEAFF
>TRBJ1-1|NA|11|NA|TRBV29-1
TGCAGCCACCGCAGGAACACTGAAGCTTTCTTT
CSHRRNTEAFF
>TRBJ1-2|TRBD1|15|NA|TRBV5-4
TGTGCCAGCAGCTATACAGGGGGCACTAACTATGGCTACACCTTC
CASSYTGGTNYGYTF
>TRBJ2-3|NA|13|once|TRBV5-1
TGCGCCAGCAGCTTGCTACCCACAGATACGCAGTATTTT
CASSLLPTDTQYF